Sequencing of this T cell receptor (beta chain) was carried out in a study of T cells after yellow fever vaccination. Note on this clonotype: Its specificity is unknown.

TCRdb itself ran the 5' RACE reads through MiXCR, one entry per CDR3 protein. The table shows fewer than 650,000 distinct CDR3 sequences, with 21% occurring only once. Overall study findings and caveats: Reappearance after the booster was observed for most primary-vaccination clones (about 96% CD4, over 70% CD8). On re-exposure, the response was weaker but peaked faster, at day 5 versus 15.

The CDR3 length is 18 residues. V dropped 4 bases and J dropped 0 bases, with 21 bases sitting between them. CDR1 is MGHRA and CDR2 is YSYEKL in the germline V gene. The chain carries TRBV4-1 and TRBJ2-5; D uncertain. This specimen consisted of PBMCs, obtained roughly 20 days after the first yellow fever vaccination. This TCR was recovered from a man between 18 and 29 years old who received the YFV17D yellow fever vaccine. CDR3 nucleotide sequence: TGCGCCAGCAGCCGCTATAAAGAATTGGCATCGGACCAAGAGACCCAGTACTTC. This translates into CASSRYKELASDQETQYF.